Each of the 23 T cell receptor beta chains below was sequenced from the same sample in a study of blood T cell repertoires in COVID-19. This table comes from immunoSEQ multiplex PCR, and its TCRdb copy is limited to in-frame clones, with some not included. The sample holds under 300,000 clones, 80% to 95% seen once. Sequenced sample: peripheral blood. All receptors derive from a man aged 25-40 years with COVID-19, enrolled during active disease.

This chain links TRBV23-1 with TRBJ2-2; 8 bases match TRBD2. TRBV23-1 is annotated as an ORF whose role is uncertain. This CDR3 has 20 amino acids. The J segment lost 1 base and the V segment lost 6 bases, leaving 19 bases of the junction unmatched. CDR3 sequence: CASSPSRGGKQGLNTGELFF. The CDR3 DNA follows: TGCGCCAGCAGCCCCAGTCGGGGGGGAAAACAGGGTCTGAACACCGGGGAGCTGTTTTTT.

The chain's CDR3 is CASSYSGQGAGTEAFF. In DNA form, the CDR3 reads TGTGCCAGCAGTTACTCAGGACAGGGGGCCGGCACTGAAGCTTTCTTT. The chain uses TRBV6-5 and TRBJ1-1; 11 nucleotides align to TRBD1. Losses at the gene ends were 0 bases for V and 4 bases for J; bases not matched to a gene: 4. The CDR3 runs to 16 residues. Germline CDR1 is MNHEY and CDR2 is SVGAGI.

The chain recombines TRBV3-1 (or the pseudogene TRBV3-2) with TRBJ1-2, with 7 bases lining up with TRBD1. The CDR3 loop spans 17 amino acids. CDR1 is LGHDT, CDR2 YNNKEL, per germline (reference sequence). The V segment lost 4 bases and the J segment 2 bases; nucleotides outside the gene matches: 13. CDR3 protein: CASSPTTGAHSNYGYTF. CDR3 nucleotide sequence: TGTGCCAGCAGCCCCACCACAGGGGCGCATTCAAACTATGGCTACACCTTC.

This clone was found once. This chain links TRBV6-1 with TRBJ1-2; D is ambiguous. From germline, CDR1 is MNHNS and CDR2 SASEGT. The V gene lost 3 bases and the J gene lost 7 bases, with 12 bases spanning the gap. CDR3 length: 13 residues. CDR3 sequence: CASSDPRVGGYTF. For the CDR3, the DNA is TGTGCCAGCAGTGATCCGAGGGTCGGTGGCTACACCTTC.

The rearrangement links TRBV19 to TRBJ2-6; no reliable D call. The CDR3 loop spans 16 amino acids. Germline values: CDR1 LNHDA, CDR2 SQIVND (reference sequence). V dropped 1 base and J dropped 0 bases, with 7 bases sitting between them. CDR3 nucleotides: TGTGCCAGTAGTATAGTTTCGGTCTCTGGGGCCAACGTCCTGACTTTC. Protein: CASSIVSVSGANVLTF.

This chain joins TRBV3-1 (or the pseudogene TRBV3-2) and TRBJ1-2; perhaps TRBD1 as D (6 bases). This CDR3 comprises 15 residues. Germline CDR1 LGHDT, CDR2 YNNKEL (reference sequence). The V and J ends lost 0 bases and 5 bases respectively, with 13 bases between them. The CDR3 loop is CASSQEVGQGYGYTF. CDR3 DNA: TGTGCCAGCAGCCAAGAAGTGGGGCAGGGGTATGGCTACACCTTC.

The V call is TRBV19, the J call TRBJ1-1, with a tentative D call TRBD1 (6 bases). V gave up 4 bases and J gave up 4 bases, with 22 bases separating them. The CDR3 totals 17 residues. CDR1 is LNHDA and CDR2 is SQIVND in the germline V gene (reference sequence). CDR3 sequence reads: CASSTKGGTGRVTEAFF. The CDR3 DNA reads TGTGCCAGTAGTACCAAGGGGGGAACAGGGAGGGTCACTGAAGCTTTCTTT.

This chain connects TRBV6-1 to TRBJ1-5, with D uncertain. The CDR3 spans 14 residues. V lost 3 bases and J lost 7, with 13 bases in between. Germline-derived CDR1 and CDR2 are MNHNS and SASEGT. The CDR3 loop reads CASSDQQATQPQHF. For the CDR3, the DNA is TGTGCCAGCAGTGATCAGCAGGCAACGCAGCCCCAGCATTTT.

The chain combines TRBV4-1 with TRBJ2-7, with D possibly TRBD2 on 5 matching bases. Germline CDR1 and CDR2: MGHRA and YSYEKL. Trimming removed 4 bases from V and 4 bases from J, with 20 bases in between. This CDR3 has 16 amino acids. This CDR3 reads CASSPETHPSGYEQYF. For the CDR3, the DNA is TGCGCCAGCAGCCCTGAAACGCACCCAAGCGGATACGAGCAGTACTTC.

This chain connects TRBV5-6 to TRBJ2-7; TRBD1 aligns across 8 bases. CDR3 length: 16 residues. Germline V gives CDR1 SGHDT, CDR2 YYEEEE. The V and J ends lost 3 bases and 5 bases, in that order; junction bases with no gene match: 13. Here the CDR3 reads CASSSTHWTGNHEQYF. The CDR3 nucleotides are TGTGCCAGCAGCTCCACCCATTGGACAGGGAACCACGAGCAGTACTTC. Variable domain in full (rest from reference TRBV5-6 and TRBJ2-7): DAGVTQSPTHLIKTRGQQVTLRCSPKSGHDTVSWYQQALGQGPQFIFQYYEEEERQRGNFPDRFSGHQFPNYSSELNVNALLLGDSALYLCASSSTHWTGNHEQYFGPGTRLTVT.

This chain connects TRBV5-1 to TRBJ1-1, with D unclear. The V gene's germline CDR1 is SGHRS and CDR2 YFSETQ. V was cut by 0 bases and J by 0 bases, with 9 bases left in between. The CDR3 runs to 15 residues. The CDR3 DNA is TGCGCCAGCAGCTTGGAGGGAGGATTGAACACTGAAGCTTTCTTT. Translation gives CASSLEGGLNTEAFF.

In nucleotides, the CDR3 is TGTGCCATCAGTGACCCGGGACAGGGGGCCTACGAGCAGTACTTC. It specifies CAISDPGQGAYEQYF. This sequence joins TRBV10-3 and TRBJ2-7; the match to TRBD1 covers 11 bases. Trimming cost V 3 bases and J 2 bases; bases outside gene matches: 3. The CDR3 runs to 15 residues. Germline CDR1 and CDR2: ENHRY and SYGVKD.

The chain combines TRBV12-5 with TRBJ2-3, with a possible D match to TRBD2 (6 bases). V dropped 0 bases and J dropped 0 bases, with 34 bases sitting between them. Germline values: CDR1 LGHNT, CDR2 FRNRAP. This CDR3 is built from 24 residues. The CDR3 is CASGLVLRFTEGSIRGSSTDTQYF. As DNA, the CDR3 is TGTGCTAGTGGTTTGGTACTTCGGTTTACGGAGGGCAGTATTAGGGGTTCTAGCACAGATACGCAGTATTTT.

The CDR3 DNA is TGTGCCAGCAGCTTTCAGGGGGCCCAGAGGGAAAAACTGTTTTTT. This gives the protein CASSFQGAQREKLFF. This chain links TRBV7-9 with TRBJ1-4; 8 bases agree with TRBD1. Germline V gene lookup returns CDR1 SEHNR and CDR2 FQNEAQ (reference sequence). This CDR3 is built from 15 residues. Trimming removed 3 bases from V and 8 bases from J; junction bases left unmatched: 8. Variable domain in full (rest from reference TRBV7-9 and TRBJ1-4): DTGVSQNPRHKITKRGQNVTFRCDPISEHNRLYWYRQTLGQGPEFLTYFQNEAQLEKSRLLSDRFSAERPKGSFSTLEIQRTEQGDSAMYLCASSFQGAQREKLFFGSGTQLSVL.

The gene calls are TRBV29-1 and TRBJ2-1; D is possibly TRBD2 (7 bases). The V end lost 7 bases, the J end lost 4 bases, and 17 bases lay between the germline ends. CDR1 SQVTM and CDR2 ANQGSEA come from the germline V gene. CDR3 length equals 14 residues. CDR3 sequence: CSGFGGALYNEQFF. For the CDR3, the DNA is TGCAGCGGCTTTGGGGGGGCGCTTTACAATGAGCAGTTCTTC.

This chain connects TRBV12-3 or TRBV12-4 to TRBJ1-2; no clear D. V was shortened by 6 bases and J by 1 base, with 6 bases between the two germline ends. The CDR3 length is 12 residues. In nucleotides, the CDR3 is TGTGCCAGCAGGAGAGTTAACTATGGCTACACCTTC. As protein: CASRRVNYGYTF.

This chain uses TRBV3-1 (or the pseudogene TRBV3-2) with TRBJ1-3; 9 nucleotides align to TRBD1. The V and J ends lost 1 base and 2 bases, in that order; junction bases with no gene match: 0. CDR1 and CDR2 (germline): LGHDT, YNNKEL (reference sequence). This CDR3 contains 15 residues. The CDR3 bases are TGTGCCAGCAGCCAAGGGGACAGGGCTGGAAACACCATATATTTT. Translated, it gives CASSQGDRAGNTIYF.

The rearrangement joins TRBV6-1 to TRBJ1-5; 9 nucleotides line up with TRBD1. The CDR3 covers 15 residues. Germline values: CDR1 MNHNS, CDR2 SASEGT. Germline trimming cut 2 bases from V and 6 bases from J; bases unmatched to any gene: 5. As DNA, the CDR3 is TGTGCCAGCAGTGAATACAGGGGGCTGGGTCAGCCCCAGCATTTT. This translates into CASSEYRGLGQPQHF.

V and J are TRBV6-5 and TRBJ2-1, with 11 nucleotides matching TRBD2. Looked up from germline, CDR1 is MNHEY and CDR2 is SVGAGI. The CDR3 runs 16 residues. J was trimmed by 5 bases and V by 2 bases; bases with no gene match: 5. CDR3 DNA sequence: TGTGCCAGCAGTTACGGTCTAGCGGGGGGACACAATGAGCAGTTCTTC. Its protein product is CASSYGLAGGHNEQFF.

This chain joins TRBV5-6 and TRBJ1-6; D ambiguous. The CDR3 length is 15 residues. CDR1 is SGHDT and CDR2 is YYEEEE in the germline V gene. Trimming removed 2 bases from V and 3 bases from J, with 9 bases in between. The CDR3 spells CASSFNGVYNSPLHF. DNA of the CDR3: TGTGCCAGCAGCTTCAACGGGGTCTATAATTCACCCCTCCACTTT.

J is TRBJ2-7 and V is TRBV7-2; D remains ambiguous. The CDR3 is 12 amino acids. From germline, CDR1 is SGHTA and CDR2 FQGNSA. With 1 base removed from V and 2 bases from J, the gap between germline ends came to 3 bases. The DNA of the CDR3 is TGTGCCAGCAGCTTAGATACCTACGAGCAGTACTTC. This translates into CASSLDTYEQYF.

The table lists this clone with a count of one. This rearrangement joins TRBV19 to TRBJ1-1, with TRBD1 matching 12 bases. The CDR3 has 14 amino acids. Germline V gene lookup returns CDR1 LNHDA and CDR2 SQIVND (reference sequence). Trimming removed 7 bases from V and 5 bases from J; junction bases left unmatched: 5. The CDR3 DNA reads TGTGCCAGTACCGGGACAGGGGGCAGGACTGAAGCTTTCTTT. Protein: CASTGTGGRTEAFF.

The rearrangement links TRBV5-1 to TRBJ2-7; possible D gene TRBD2, 5 bases. V was cut by 2 bases and J by 2 bases, with 14 bases left in between. The CDR3 is 15 amino acids. Germline CDR1 SGHRS, CDR2 YFSETQ. The CDR3 nucleotides read TGCGCCAGCAGCTTAAGGAGCGGTGTAGCCTACGAGCAGTACTTC. The encoded protein is CASSLRSGVAYEQYF.